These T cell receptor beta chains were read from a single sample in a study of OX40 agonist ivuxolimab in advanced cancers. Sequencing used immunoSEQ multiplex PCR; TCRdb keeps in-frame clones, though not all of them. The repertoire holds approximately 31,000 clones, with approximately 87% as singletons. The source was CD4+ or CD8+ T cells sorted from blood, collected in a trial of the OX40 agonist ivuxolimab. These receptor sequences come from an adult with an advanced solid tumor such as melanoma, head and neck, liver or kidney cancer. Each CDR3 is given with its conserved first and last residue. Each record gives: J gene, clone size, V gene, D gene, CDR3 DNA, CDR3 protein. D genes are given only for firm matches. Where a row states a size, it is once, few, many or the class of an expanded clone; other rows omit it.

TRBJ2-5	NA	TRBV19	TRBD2	TGTGCCAGTAGTAGCCGGTGGGGACTACAAGAGACCCAGTACTTC	CASSSRWGLQETQYF
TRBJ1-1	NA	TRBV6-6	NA	TGTGCCAGCAGTTACTCGGCAGGAGTGAACACTGAAGCTTTCTTT	CASSYSAGVNTEAFF
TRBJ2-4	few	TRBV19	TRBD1	TGTGCCAGTAGTGGACAGGGATTAAACATTCAGTACTTC	CASSGQGLNIQYF
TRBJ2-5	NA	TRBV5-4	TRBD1	TGTGCCAGCAGCTTGGGGGGAACGGGACAGGGATACTTC	CASSLGGTGQGYF
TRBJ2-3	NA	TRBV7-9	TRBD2	TGTGCCAGCAGCTCCTACCTAGCGGGAGTTTCAGATACGCAGTATTTT	CASSSYLAGVSDTQYF
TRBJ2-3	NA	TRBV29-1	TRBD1	TGCAGCGTGAATGACAGGGGTAGCACAGATACGCAGTATTTT	CSVNDRGSTDTQYF
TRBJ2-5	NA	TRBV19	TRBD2	TGTGCCAGTAGTGGGACTAGCGTAGCGCAAGAGACCCAGTACTTC	CASSGTSVAQETQYF
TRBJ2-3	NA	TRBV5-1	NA	TGCGCCAGCAGCTTCATTCGGGGGCGATCCACAGATACGCAGTATTTT	CASSFIRGRSTDTQYF
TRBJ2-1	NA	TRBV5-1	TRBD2	TGCGCCAGCAGCTGGGGGACTAGTTGGAATGAGCAGTTCTTC	CASSWGTSWNEQFF
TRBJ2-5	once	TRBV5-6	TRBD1	TGTGCCAGCAGCTTGTGGGACAGGGCCCAAGAGACCCAGTACTTC	CASSLWDRAQETQYF
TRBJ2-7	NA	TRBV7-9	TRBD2	TGTGCCAGCAGCTGGGGGGGACCTGGTTACGAGCAGTACTTC	CASSWGGPGYEQYF
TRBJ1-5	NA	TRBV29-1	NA	TGCAGCGTCGCGACAGGAGGAAAAGGTCAGCCCCAGCATTTT	CSVATGGKGQPQHF
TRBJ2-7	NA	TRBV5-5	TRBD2	TGTGCCAGCAGCCTAGCGGGAGGGCAGGGAGGGGTCTACGAGCAGTACTTC	CASSLAGGQGGVYEQYF
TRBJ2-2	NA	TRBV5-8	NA	TGTGCCAGCAAGCCCCTGTGGAGCGGATTGGACACCGGGGAGCTGTTTTTT	CASKPLWSGLDTGELFF
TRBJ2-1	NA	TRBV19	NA	TGTGCCAGTACTGCGGCAGGATACAATGAGCAGTTCTTC	CASTAAGYNEQFF
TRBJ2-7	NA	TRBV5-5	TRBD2	TGTGCCAGCAGGCCCTCACTAGCGGGAGTGGAGGAGCAGTACTTC	CASRPSLAGVEEQYF
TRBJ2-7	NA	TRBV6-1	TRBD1	TGTGCCATTCGGGACAGGGCCTACGAGCAGTACTTC	CAIRDRAYEQYF
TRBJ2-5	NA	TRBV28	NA	TGTGCCAGCAGTTCGGACCTAATGGGGGAGACCCAGTACTTC	CASSSDLMGETQYF
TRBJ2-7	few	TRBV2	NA	TGTGCCAGCAAAAGTTCAGGGTACGAGCAGTACTTC	CASKSSGYEQYF
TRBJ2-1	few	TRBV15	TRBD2	TGTGCCACCAGCCGACTAGCGGGAGGGTCAATGGGGCAGTTCTTC	CATSRLAGGSMGQFF
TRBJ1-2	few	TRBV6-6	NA	TGTGCCAGCAGTGCTGAAACAGGGAATGCTGGCTACACCTTC	CASSAETGNAGYTF
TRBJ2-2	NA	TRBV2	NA	TGTGCCAGCAGTGTACAGGTCAACACCGGGGAGCTGTTTTTT	CASSVQVNTGELFF
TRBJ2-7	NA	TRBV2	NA	TGTGCCAGCAGTGGAGGGACCCCTCCTGTCGAGCAGTACTTC	CASSGGTPPVEQYF
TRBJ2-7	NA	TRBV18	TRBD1	TGTGCCAGCTCATTGAGGGACAGGGGTAGCTCCTACGAGCAGTACTTC	CASSLRDRGSSYEQYF
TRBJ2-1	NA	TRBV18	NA	TGTGCCAGCTCACCACCTGTGCTAGGGAGCGTGGGCGAGCAGTTCTTC	CASSPPVLGSVGEQFF
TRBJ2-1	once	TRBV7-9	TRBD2	TGTGCCAGCAGCTTGGGACTAGCGGAGATCTGGGGTGAGCAGTTCTTC	CASSLGLAEIWGEQFF
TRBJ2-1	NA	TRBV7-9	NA	TGTGCCAGCAGCTTTAAAGCGGAAAGCTCCTACAATGAGCAGTTCTTC	CASSFKAESSYNEQFF
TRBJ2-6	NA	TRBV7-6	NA	TGTGCCAGCAGCTGGAGCTCTGGGGCCAACGTCCTGACTTTC	CASSWSSGANVLTF
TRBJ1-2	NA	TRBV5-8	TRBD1	TGTGCCAGCAGCTTCCGACAGGGGTATGGCTACACCTTC	CASSFRQGYGYTF
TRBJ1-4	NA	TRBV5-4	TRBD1	TGTGCCAGCAGCTTAGACAGGGGGCGGGAAAAACTGTTTTTT	CASSLDRGREKLFF
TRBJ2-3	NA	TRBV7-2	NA	TGTGCCAGCAGCTCGTTGGGGGCCAGCACAGATACGCAGTATTTT	CASSSLGASTDTQYF
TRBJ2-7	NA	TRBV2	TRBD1	TGTGCCAGCAGTGCTCGGACAGGGGGCCACGAGCAGTACTTC	CASSARTGGHEQYF
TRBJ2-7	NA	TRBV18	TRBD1	TGTGCCAGCTCAACCGGGACAGGGATGTATGAGCAGTACTTC	CASSTGTGMYEQYF
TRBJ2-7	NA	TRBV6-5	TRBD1	TGTGCCAGCACTTCTACAGGGGTTGGGGAGCAGTACTTC	CASTSTGVGEQYF
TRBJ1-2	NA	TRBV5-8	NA	TGTGCCAGCAGCTCCAGGGGTTTTAATGGCTACACCTTC	CASSSRGFNGYTF
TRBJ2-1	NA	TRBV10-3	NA	TGTGCCATCAATGCAGGGGACTTCTACAATGAGCAGTTCTTC	CAINAGDFYNEQFF